This T cell receptor (beta chain) is from a study of T cell responses to AZD1222 COVID-19 vaccine. For this clone: The antigen remains unidentified.

Study-level results: Clonal diversity may have been underestimated in mostly white British donors.

The CDR3 has 16 residues. V shed 3 bases, J shed 8 bases, and the junction held 8 bases outside the gene matches. Germline lookup yields CDR1 SGHNT and CDR2 YYREEE (reference sequence). TCRdb keeps only in-frame clones here, not all; method: immunoSEQ multiplex PCR. The top ten clones hold roughly 1.7% of a sample with fewer than 200,000 clones, roughly 94% of them seen once. The source material was peripheral blood, sampled 28 days after the second AZD1222 dose. This receptor was taken from an adult who received the AZD1222 COVID-19 vaccine. J is TRBJ2-3 and V is TRBV5-4, with 14 nucleotides matching TRBD2. CDR3 nucleotides: TGTGCCAGCAGCTGGGGACTAGCGGGGGTCGGGGGTACGCAGTATTTT. This encodes CASSWGLAGVGGTQYF.